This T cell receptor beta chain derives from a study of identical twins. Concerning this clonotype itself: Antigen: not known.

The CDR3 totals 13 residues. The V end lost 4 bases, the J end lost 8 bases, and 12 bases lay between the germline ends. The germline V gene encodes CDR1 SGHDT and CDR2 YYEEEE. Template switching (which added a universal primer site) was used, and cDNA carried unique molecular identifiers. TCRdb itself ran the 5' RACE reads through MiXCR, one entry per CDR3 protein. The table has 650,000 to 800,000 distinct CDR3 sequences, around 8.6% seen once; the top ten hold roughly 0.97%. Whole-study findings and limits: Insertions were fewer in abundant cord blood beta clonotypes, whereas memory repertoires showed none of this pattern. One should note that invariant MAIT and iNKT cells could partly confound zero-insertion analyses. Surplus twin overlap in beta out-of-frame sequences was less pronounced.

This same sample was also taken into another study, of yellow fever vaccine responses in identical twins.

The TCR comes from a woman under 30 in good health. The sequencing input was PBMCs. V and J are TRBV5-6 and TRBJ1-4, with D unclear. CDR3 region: CASSRWGEEKLFF. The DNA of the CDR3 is TGTGCCAGCAGCCGATGGGGAGAGGAAAAACTGTTTTTT.